These 5 T cell receptor beta chains came from one sample sequenced in a study of regulatory T cells in long-lasting Graves disease. Time point described: newly diagnosed GD, antithyroid drugs for less than 3 months. Construction of the TCR library relied on RNA isolated from PBMCs. In building TCR beta libraries, iRepertoire HTBI primers were used together with Arm-PCR of CDR3 regions. MiXCR was run by TCRdb on the multiplex PCR reads, yielding one entry per CDR3 protein. This table has roughly 500,000 distinct CDR3 sequences, roughly 13% appearing once. These data were also reused for a study on T cells in Graves' hyperthyroidism and ophthalmopathy.

The sequencing here drew on peripheral blood mononuclear cells (PBMCs), taken at new diagnosis, from a patient treated with antithyroid drugs. All receptors come from a man under 40 with Graves disease.

This clonotype has ten or more counts. The V and J genes are TRBV12-3 or TRBV12-4 and TRBJ2-1; 9 nucleotides agree with TRBD2. J was trimmed by 8 bases and V by 10 bases; bases with no gene match: 12. The CDR3 runs 14 residues. CDR3 DNA sequence: TGTGCCACCTCCATCCGACTAGCGGCAGATGAGCAGTTCTTC. The encoded protein is CATSIRLAADEQFF.

This clonotype has just a few counts. The rearrangement uses TRBV20-1 and TRBJ2-1, with 8 nucleotides matching TRBD1. Per germline, CDR1 DFQATT and CDR2 SNEGSKA (reference sequence). Trimming cost V 5 bases and J 6 bases; bases outside gene matches: 9. The CDR3 totals 14 residues. The CDR3 DNA reads as TGCAGTGCTCGACGGGACAGGCCCCTCAATGAGCAGTTCTTC. It is translated as CSARRDRPLNEQFF.

This sequence joins TRBV20-1 and TRBJ2-7, with D possibly TRBD2 on 6 matching bases. The germline V gene has CDR1 DFQATT and CDR2 SNEGSKA (reference sequence). Between the trimmed V and J ends, which lost 2 bases and 1 base, there was a span of 9 bases. The CDR3 runs to 13 residues. Here the CDR3 reads CSARRSGSYEQYF. The DNA for the CDR3 is TGCAGTGCTAGACGCAGCGGGTCCTACGAGCAGTACTTC.

This clonotype was seen a single time. Relative to the germline gene, one junction end is altered; a read error may explain this. The chain recombines TRBV5-1 with TRBJ2-3; the D is unclear. Germline CDR1 reads SGHRS; CDR2 reads YFSETQ. There are 11 residues in the CDR3. CDR3 loop: CASSFTDTRYF. The CDR3 nucleotides read TGCGCCAGCAGCTTCACAGATACGCGGTATTTT.

This clonotype occurred a few times. J is TRBJ1-2 and V is TRBV19; D might be TRBD1 (5 bases). The CDR3 is made up of 11 amino acids. V was cut by 8 bases and J by 5 bases, with 9 bases left in between. CDR1 and CDR2 from the germline V gene are LNHDA and SQIVND (reference sequence). DNA for the CDR3: TGTGCCAGTCTGGGGACTTATGGCTACACCTTC. This sequence encodes CASLGTYGYTF.